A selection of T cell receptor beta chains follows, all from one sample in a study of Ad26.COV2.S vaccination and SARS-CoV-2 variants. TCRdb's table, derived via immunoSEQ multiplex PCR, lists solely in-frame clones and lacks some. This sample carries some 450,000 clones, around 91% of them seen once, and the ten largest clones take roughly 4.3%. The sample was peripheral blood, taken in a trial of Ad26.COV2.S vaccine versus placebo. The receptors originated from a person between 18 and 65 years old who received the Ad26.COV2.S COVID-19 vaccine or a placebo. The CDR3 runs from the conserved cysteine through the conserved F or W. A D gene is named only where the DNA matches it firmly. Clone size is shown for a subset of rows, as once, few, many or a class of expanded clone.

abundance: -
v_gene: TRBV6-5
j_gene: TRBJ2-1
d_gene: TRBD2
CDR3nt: TGTGCCAGCACACGGACTAGCGGGCTCAATGAGCAGTTCTTC
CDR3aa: CASTRTSGLNEQFF

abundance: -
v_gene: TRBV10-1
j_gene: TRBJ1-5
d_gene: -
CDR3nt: TGCGCCAGCAGCCCCCGCCAAGGGGGGTTTAGCAATCAGCCCCAGCATTTT
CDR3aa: CASSPRQGGFSNQPQHF

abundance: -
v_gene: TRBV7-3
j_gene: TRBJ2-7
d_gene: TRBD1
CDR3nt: TGTGCCAGCAGCCGGACCGGACAGGGCTACGAGCAGTACTTC
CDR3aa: CASSRTGQGYEQYF

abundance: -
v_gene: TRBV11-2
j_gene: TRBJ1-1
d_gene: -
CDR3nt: TGTGCCAGCAGCTTAGGATGGGGACGCACTGAAGCTTTCTTT
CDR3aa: CASSLGWGRTEAFF

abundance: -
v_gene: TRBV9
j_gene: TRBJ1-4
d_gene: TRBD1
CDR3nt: TGTGCCAGCAGCGCGACAGGGGATGATGAAAAACTGTTTTTT
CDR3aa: CASSATGDDEKLFF

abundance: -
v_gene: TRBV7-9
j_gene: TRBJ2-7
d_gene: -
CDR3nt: TGTGCCAGCAGCTTATCCTACGAGCAGTACTTC
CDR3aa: CASSLSYEQYF

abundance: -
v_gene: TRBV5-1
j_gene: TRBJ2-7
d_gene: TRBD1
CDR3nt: TGCGCCAGCAGCTGGGGGACAGCTTCCTACGAGCAGTACTTC
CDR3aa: CASSWGTASYEQYF

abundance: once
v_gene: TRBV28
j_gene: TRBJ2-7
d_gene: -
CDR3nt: TGTGCCAGCAGTTTACCCCAGAGCTCCTACGAGCAGTACTTC
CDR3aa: CASSLPQSSYEQYF

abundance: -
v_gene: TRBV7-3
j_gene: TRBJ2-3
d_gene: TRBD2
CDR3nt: TGTGCCAGCAAGACTAGCGGGAGTGGGAACACAGATACGCAGTATTTT
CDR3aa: CASKTSGSGNTDTQYF

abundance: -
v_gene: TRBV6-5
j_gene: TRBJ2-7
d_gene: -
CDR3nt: TGTGCCAGCAGTTACTCCCGGGGGACCTACGAGCAGTACTTC
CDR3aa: CASSYSRGTYEQYF

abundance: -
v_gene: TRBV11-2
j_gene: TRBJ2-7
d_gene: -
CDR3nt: TGTGCCAGCAGCTTAGGGCAACCCGGAGACGCTGCCTACGAGCAGTACTTC
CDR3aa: CASSLGQPGDAAYEQYF

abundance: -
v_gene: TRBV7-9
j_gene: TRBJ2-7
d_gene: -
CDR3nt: TGTGCCAGCAGCTCCCTCCGGGGCGGGGACGAGCAGTACTTC
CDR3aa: CASSSLRGGDEQYF

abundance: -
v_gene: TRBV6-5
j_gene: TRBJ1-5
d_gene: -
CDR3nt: TGTGCCAGCAGCGGACACAATAGCAATCAGCCCCAGCATTTT
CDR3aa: CASSGHNSNQPQHF

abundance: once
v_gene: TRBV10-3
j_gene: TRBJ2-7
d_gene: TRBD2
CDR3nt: TGTGCCATCAGCCCCCAGAGGACTAGCGATACCTACGAGCAGTACTTC
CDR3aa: CAISPQRTSDTYEQYF

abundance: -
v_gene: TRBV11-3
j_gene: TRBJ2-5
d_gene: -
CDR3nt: TGTGCCAGCAGCTCGCGGGGGCTGGGGGAGACCCAGTACTTC
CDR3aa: CASSSRGLGETQYF

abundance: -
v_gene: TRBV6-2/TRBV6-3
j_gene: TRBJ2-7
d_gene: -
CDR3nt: TGTGCCAGCAGTTACTCGATAGCCAGGGCCGAGCAGTACTTC
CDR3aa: CASSYSIARAEQYF

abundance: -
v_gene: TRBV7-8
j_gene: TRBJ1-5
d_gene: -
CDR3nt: TGTGCCAGCAGCTTAGCGGGGAGTAGCAATCAGCCCCAGCATTTT
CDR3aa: CASSLAGSSNQPQHF

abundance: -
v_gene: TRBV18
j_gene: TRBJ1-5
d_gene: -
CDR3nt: TGTGCCAGCTCACCGGGACACGAGCCCCAGCATTTT
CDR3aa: CASSPGHEPQHF

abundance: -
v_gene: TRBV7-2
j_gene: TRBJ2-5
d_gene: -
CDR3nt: TGTGCCAGCAGCTTAACAGGGATGAGGGAAGAGACCCAGTACTTC
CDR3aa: CASSLTGMREETQYF

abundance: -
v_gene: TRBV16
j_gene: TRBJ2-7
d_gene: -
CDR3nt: TGTGCCAGCAGCCGCTCTGGACGTCAGTCCTACGAGCAGTACTTC
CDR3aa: CASSRSGRQSYEQYF

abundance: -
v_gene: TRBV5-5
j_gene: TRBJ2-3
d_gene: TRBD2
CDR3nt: TGTGCCAGCAGCGACGAGCTAGCGGGAGGGATAGATACGCAGTATTTT
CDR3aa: CASSDELAGGIDTQYF

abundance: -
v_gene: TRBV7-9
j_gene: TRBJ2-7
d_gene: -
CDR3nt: TGTGCCAGCAGCTTATCATGGGACGAGCAGTACTTC
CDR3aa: CASSLSWDEQYF

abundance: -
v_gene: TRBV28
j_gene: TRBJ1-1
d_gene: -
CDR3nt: TGTGCCAGCAGTTCGGGGCAGATTATGGCTTTCTTT
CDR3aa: CASSSGQIMAFF

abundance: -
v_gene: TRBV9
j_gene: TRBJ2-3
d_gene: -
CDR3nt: TGTGCCAGCAGCGTAGCTGCTCCCCAGTCCCACGATACGCAGTATTTT
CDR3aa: CASSVAAPQSHDTQYF

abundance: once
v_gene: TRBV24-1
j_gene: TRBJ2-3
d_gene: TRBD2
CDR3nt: TGTGCCACCAGTGATTGGGAGGGCCTTACAGATACGCAGTATTTT
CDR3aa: CATSDWEGLTDTQYF

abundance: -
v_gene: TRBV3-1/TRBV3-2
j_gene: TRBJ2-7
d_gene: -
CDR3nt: TGTGCCAGCAGCCACTCCGACAGGTTAAGCTCCTACGAGCAGTACTTC
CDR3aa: CASSHSDRLSSYEQYF

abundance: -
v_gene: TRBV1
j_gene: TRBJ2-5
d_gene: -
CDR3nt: TGCACCAGCAGCCAAGATCTACGACTAGCGGGAGATCGGCAAGAGACCCAGTACTTC
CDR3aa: CTSSQDLRLAGDRQETQYF

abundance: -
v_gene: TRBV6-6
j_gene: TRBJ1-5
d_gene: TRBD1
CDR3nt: TGTGCCAGCAGGAGGGGGACAGGGGGTCAGCCCCAGCATTTT
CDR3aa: CASRRGTGGQPQHF

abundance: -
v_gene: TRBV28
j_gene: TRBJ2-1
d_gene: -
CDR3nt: TGTGCCAGCAGCCGGCCTCCGGGACACCCAAACAATGAGCAGTTCTTC
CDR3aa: CASSRPPGHPNNEQFF

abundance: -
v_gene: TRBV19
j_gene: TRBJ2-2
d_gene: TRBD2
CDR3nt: TGTGCCAGTAGTATCTGGACTAGCGGGAGGGCGAACACCGGGGAGCTGTTTTTT
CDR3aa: CASSIWTSGRANTGELFF

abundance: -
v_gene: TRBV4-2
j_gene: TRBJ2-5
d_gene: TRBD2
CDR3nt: TGTGCCAGCAGTCAAGATGGAACTAGCGAGGAGACCCAGTACTTC
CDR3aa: CASSQDGTSEETQYF

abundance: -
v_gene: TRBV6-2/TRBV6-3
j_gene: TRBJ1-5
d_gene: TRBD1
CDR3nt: TGTGCCAGCAGTCCACGACAGGGCGGAACCAATCAGCCCCAGCATTTT
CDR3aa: CASSPRQGGTNQPQHF

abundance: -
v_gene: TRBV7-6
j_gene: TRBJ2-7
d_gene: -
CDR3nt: TGTGCCAGCAGCTTACGAGCGGGACATTCCCCCGAGCAGTACTTC
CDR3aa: CASSLRAGHSPEQYF

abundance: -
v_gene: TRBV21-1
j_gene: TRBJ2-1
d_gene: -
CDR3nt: TGTGCCAGCAGCAAATACGTCCAGGGGGCGTCCTACAATGAGCAGTTCTTC
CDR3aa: CASSKYVQGASYNEQFF

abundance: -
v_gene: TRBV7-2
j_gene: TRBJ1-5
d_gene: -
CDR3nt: TGTGCCAGCAGCTCCGAAACAGGGTACAATCAGCCCCAGCATTTT
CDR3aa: CASSSETGYNQPQHF

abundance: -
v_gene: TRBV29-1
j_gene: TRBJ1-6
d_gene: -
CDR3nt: TGCAGCGTTGCGACAGAGTATAATTCACCCCTCCACTTT
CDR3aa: CSVATEYNSPLHF

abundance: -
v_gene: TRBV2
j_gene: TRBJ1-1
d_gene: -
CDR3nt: TGTGCCAGTCAGGCTGGGGCTAACACTGAAGCTTTCTTT
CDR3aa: CASQAGANTEAFF

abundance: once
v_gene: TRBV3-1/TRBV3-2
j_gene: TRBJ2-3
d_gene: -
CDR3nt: TGTGCCAGCAGCCAAGACCTGCTGTCAGGGGATACGCAGTATTTT
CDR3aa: CASSQDLLSGDTQYF

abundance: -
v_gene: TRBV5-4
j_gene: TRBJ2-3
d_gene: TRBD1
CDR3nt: TGTGCCAGCAGCGCGGACAGGGGAAGCACAGATACGCAGTATTTT
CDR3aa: CASSADRGSTDTQYF

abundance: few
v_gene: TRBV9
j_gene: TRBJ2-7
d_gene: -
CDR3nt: TGTGCCAGCAGCATCTCCTCATCTGAGACTAGCTCCTACGAGCAGTACTTC
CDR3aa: CASSISSSETSSYEQYF

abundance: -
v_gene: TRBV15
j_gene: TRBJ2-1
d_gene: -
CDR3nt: TGTGCCACCAGCAGAACTCAGGGAAAGGGTGAGCAGTTCTTC
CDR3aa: CATSRTQGKGEQFF

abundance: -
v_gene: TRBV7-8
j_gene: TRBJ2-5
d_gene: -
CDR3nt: TGTGCCAGCAGCTTACGGTTATCCCCGGCGGAGACCCAGTACTTC
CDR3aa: CASSLRLSPAETQYF

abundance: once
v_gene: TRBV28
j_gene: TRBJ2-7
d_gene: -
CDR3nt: TGTGCCAGCAGTTTACCGGACGGGCCCTACGAGCAGTACTTC
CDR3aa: CASSLPDGPYEQYF

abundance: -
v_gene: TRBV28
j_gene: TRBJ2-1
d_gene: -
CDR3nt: TGTGCCAGCAGTTTGGCGGGCTACAATGAGCAGTTCTTC
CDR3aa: CASSLAGYNEQFF

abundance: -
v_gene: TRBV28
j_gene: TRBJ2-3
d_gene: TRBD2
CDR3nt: TGTGCCAGCAGTTTCGAACTAGCGGGAGGGCCGACAGATACGCAGTATTTT
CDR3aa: CASSFELAGGPTDTQYF

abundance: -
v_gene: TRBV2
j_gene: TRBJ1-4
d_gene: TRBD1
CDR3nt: TGTGCCAGCGGCCGGGACAGGGGGCGGGAGGAAAAACTGTTTTTT
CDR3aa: CASGRDRGREEKLFF

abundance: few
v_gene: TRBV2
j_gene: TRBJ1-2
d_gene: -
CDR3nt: TGTGCCAGCACCATTAGCCCCGCCCTTGGCTACACCTTC
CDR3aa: CASTISPALGYTF

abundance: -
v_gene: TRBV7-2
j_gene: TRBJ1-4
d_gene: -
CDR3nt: TGTGCCAGCAGCCCCCGGGACGAGGGTGAAAAACTGTTTTTT
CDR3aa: CASSPRDEGEKLFF

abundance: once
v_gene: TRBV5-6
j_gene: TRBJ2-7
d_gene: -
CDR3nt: TGTGCCAGCAGCTTGACCTTTTATACCTACGAGCAGTACTTC
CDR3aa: CASSLTFYTYEQYF

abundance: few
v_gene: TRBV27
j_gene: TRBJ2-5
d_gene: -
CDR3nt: TGTGCCAGCAGTTTGTACTGGGGAGAGACCCAGTACTTC
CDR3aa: CASSLYWGETQYF

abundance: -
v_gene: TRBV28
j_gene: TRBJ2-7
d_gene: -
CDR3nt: TGTGCCAGCAGCCCGCCACCGGGACGGGGGACCTACGAGCAGTACTTC
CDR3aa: CASSPPPGRGTYEQYF

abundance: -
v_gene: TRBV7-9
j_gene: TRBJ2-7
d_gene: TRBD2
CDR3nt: TGTGCCAGCAGCCCTGAACTAGCGGGAGTAGGGCAGTACTTC
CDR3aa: CASSPELAGVGQYF

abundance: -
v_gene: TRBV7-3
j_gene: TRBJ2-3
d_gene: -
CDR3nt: TGTGCCAGCAGCTTAGACCGGACTGATACGCAGTATTTT
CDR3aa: CASSLDRTDTQYF

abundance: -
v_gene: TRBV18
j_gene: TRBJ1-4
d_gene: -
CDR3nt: TGTGCCAGCTCAAAGCGACACGGGGGAAATGAAAAACTGTTTTTT
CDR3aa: CASSKRHGGNEKLFF

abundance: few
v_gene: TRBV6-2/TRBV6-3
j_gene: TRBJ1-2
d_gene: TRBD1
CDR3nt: TGTGCCAGCAGTTCGACAGGGGCCGGCTACACCTTC
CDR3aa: CASSSTGAGYTF

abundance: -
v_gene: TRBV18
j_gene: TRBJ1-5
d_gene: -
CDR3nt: TGTGCCAGCTCACCCTCGACGGGGGGGAATCAGCCCCAGCATTTT
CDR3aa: CASSPSTGGNQPQHF

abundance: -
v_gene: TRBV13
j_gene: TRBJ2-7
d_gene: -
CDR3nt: TGTGCCAGCAGCTTACAATCGAACTACGAGCAGTACTTC
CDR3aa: CASSLQSNYEQYF

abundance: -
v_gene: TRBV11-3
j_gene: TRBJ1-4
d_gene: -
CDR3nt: TGTGCCAGCAGCACATCAGGACGGATTCAACTGTTTTTT
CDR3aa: CASSTSGRIQLFF

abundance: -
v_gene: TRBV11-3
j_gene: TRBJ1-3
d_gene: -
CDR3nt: TGTGCCAGCAGCTTAGTGCCCGGAAACACCATATATTTT
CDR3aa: CASSLVPGNTIYF

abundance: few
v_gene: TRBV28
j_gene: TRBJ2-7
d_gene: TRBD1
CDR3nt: TGTGCCAGCAGTTTAGAAGGGACAGGGATCGAGCAGTACTTC
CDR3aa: CASSLEGTGIEQYF